Given below is one T cell receptor (beta chain) in context. Using a J-beta primer mix together with a sample-barcoded 5' primer, a second PCR was run for roughly 6 to 12 cycles. TCRdb used MiXCR to reprocess the 5' RACE reads, holding one entry per CDR3 protein. This table holds about 1,800,000 distinct CDR3 sequences, about 30% found once. This CDR3 is built from 16 residues. Per the germline V gene, CDR1 is MDHEN and CDR2 is SYDVKM. V lost 3 bases to trimming and J lost 5 bases; unmatched junction nucleotides: 7. This entry belongs to a study of blood T cells in healthy people across ages. The sample was blood. This chain connects TRBV28 to TRBJ2-5, with 12 nucleotides matching TRBD2. The TCR sequence derives from a woman aged 30 to 39 in good health. The CDR3 is CASSFLAGGPGETQYF. The DNA of the CDR3 is TGTGCCAGCAGTTTCCTAGCGGGGGGGCCTGGTGAGACCCAGTACTTC.